Below are 28 T cell receptor beta chains sequenced from a single sample in a study of a mutant IDH1 vaccine in newly diagnosed glioma. Profiling relied on immunoSEQ multiplex PCR, and the TCRdb table lists in-frame clones only, not all of them. The data contain 60,000 or so clones, 70% to 90% of them seen just once; the ten biggest clones take up more than 1.5%. The antigens these receptors bind are not known. Time point here: week 11, during vaccination. What each vaccine dose contained was 300 ug of mutant IDH1 20-mer peptide, accompanied by topical imiquimod. Here the sequenced sample was PBMCs, taken from a glioma patient whose treatment included an IDH1 peptide vaccine. The receptors originated from a man in his forties or fifties with glioma.

The V and J genes are TRBV4-1 and TRBJ1-1; the D is unclear. V lost 3 bases to trimming and J lost 0 bases, with 11 bases between them. Germline CDR1 and CDR2: MGHRA and YSYEKL. The CDR3 runs to 15 residues. The CDR3 sequence: CASSHQDGMNTEAFF. DNA for the CDR3: TGCGCCAGCAGCCACCAGGACGGGATGAACACTGAAGCTTTCTTT.

This clone was observed a few times. The chain uses TRBV27 and TRBJ1-2; TRBD1 might be the D (5 bases). Germline CDR1 reads MNHEY; CDR2 reads SMNVEV (reference sequence). V was cut by 4 bases and J by 8 bases, with 14 bases left in between. The CDR3 spans 13 residues. The CDR3 DNA reads as TGTGCCAGCAGTTCCCCGAGGGGATTAGGCTACACCTTC. Translated, it gives CASSSPRGLGYTF.

V gene TRBV30 combines with J gene TRBJ1-1; TRBD1 is a possible D gene (5 bases). Germline V CDR1 and CDR2: GTSNPN, SVGIG (reference sequence). The CDR3 consists of 13 residues. The ends were cut back, 2 bases at V and 4 bases at J, with 11 bases in the middle. CDR3 coding DNA: TGTGCCTGGAGTCTCCGGGGCGGCACTGAAGCTTTCTTT. As protein: CAWSLRGGTEAFF.

The V and J genes are TRBV11-1 and TRBJ2-7, with 10 bases aligning to TRBD2. Per germline, CDR1 SGHAT and CDR2 FQDESV (reference sequence). This CDR3 spans 14 amino acids. The trim removed 5 bases at V and 3 bases at J, leaving 4 bases unmatched. The CDR3 spells CASSVSGGYYEQYV. Here the CDR3 DNA reads TGTGCCAGCAGCGTTAGCGGGGGGTACTACGAGCAGTACGTC.

The chain joins TRBV4-1 to TRBJ2-7, with no clear D. Germline assignment: CDR1 MGHRA and CDR2 YSYEKL. V dropped 1 base and J dropped 5 bases, with 15 bases sitting between them. This CDR3 has 15 amino acids. DNA of the CDR3: TGCGCCAGCAGCCAAGTAGGGCCTGCTCTCGACGAGCAGTACTTC. It yields the protein CASSQVGPALDEQYF.

The sample holds a few counts of this clone. The CDR3 DNA reads TGTGCCAGCAGTGAAGGGAGACAAAGGAGGGGTGGCTACACCTTC. Translating it yields CASSEGRQRRGGYTF. The chain carries TRBV6-1 and TRBJ1-2; TRBD1 might be the D (5 bases). Germline V gives CDR1 MNHNS, CDR2 SASEGT. This CDR3 is built from 15 residues. V was trimmed by 1 base and J by 7 bases, leaving 16 bases between them.

The V gene is TRBV2, the J gene TRBJ1-6, with D unresolved. Germline lookup yields CDR1 SNHLY and CDR2 FYNNEI. Trimming pared 4 bases from V and 7 bases from J, leaving 5 bases between. The CDR3 runs 12 residues. CDR3 sequence: CASSVGNSPLHF. The CDR3 nucleotides are TGTGCCAGCAGTGTGGGCAATTCACCCCTCCACTTT.

The chain is built from TRBV2 and TRBJ2-1; no reliable D call. Germline CDR1 SNHLY, CDR2 FYNNEI. Trimming took 1 base from V and 8 from J, leaving 6 bases between them. This CDR3 is built from 12 residues. CDR3 in DNA: TGTGCCAGCAGTGAAGGCTTTCATGAGCAGTTCTTC. Translating gives CASSEGFHEQFF.

The chain uses TRBV28 and TRBJ1-1; no definite D call. This CDR3 contains 16 residues. V lost 5 bases to trimming and J lost 1 base, with 17 bases between them. CDR1 is MDHEN, CDR2 SYDVKM, per germline. CDR3 sequence: CASSPPWGDQNTEAFF. The CDR3 DNA sequence: TGTGCCAGCAGTCCCCCCTGGGGAGACCAGAACACTGAAGCTTTCTTT.

The chain combines TRBV5-6 with TRBJ2-4; D gene ambiguous. The CDR3 sequence is 13 residues long. V was clipped by 4 bases and J by 1 base, with 6 bases between them. Germline V lookup: CDR1 SGHDT, CDR2 YYEEEE. CDR3 amino acids: CASSPAAKNIQYF. CDR3 DNA sequence: TGTGCCAGCAGCCCCGCGGCCAAAAACATTCAGTACTTC.

The gene calls are TRBV19 and TRBJ2-1; 10 positions agree with TRBD1. Unmatched junction bases numbered 12, after V lost 5 bases and J lost 8 bases. Germline values: CDR1 LNHDA, CDR2 SQIVND (reference sequence). This CDR3 is built from 16 residues. The CDR3 sequence is CASSSSGTGVLYEQFF. The CDR3 DNA sequence: TGTGCCAGTAGTTCCTCTGGGACAGGGGTACTCTATGAGCAGTTCTTC.

The chain joins TRBV15 to TRBJ1-4, with TRBD1 identical over 8 bases. Germline V gives CDR1 LNHNV, CDR2 YYDKDF (reference sequence). The CDR3 sequence is 14 residues long. With 3 bases clipped from V and 10 bases from J, the junction kept 7 bases outside the gene matches. The DNA of the CDR3 is TGTGCCACCAGCAGGGACAGGGAGATTGGAAAACTGTTTTTT. It yields the protein CATSRDREIGKLFF.

The V call is TRBV2, the J call TRBJ1-3; the D is unclear. With 10 bases removed from V and 1 base from J, the gap between germline ends came to 14 bases. Germline values: CDR1 SNHLY, CDR2 FYNNEI. CDR3 length: 14 amino acids. CDR3 DNA sequence: TGTGCCACCCCCGGGGAGCTATCTGGAAACACCATATATTTT. Translated: CATPGELSGNTIYF.

J is TRBJ1-1 and V is TRBV18, with D possibly TRBD1 on 6 matching bases. CDR1 KGHSH and CDR2 LQKENI come from the germline V gene. This CDR3 is built from 15 residues. Trimming pared 1 base from V and 3 bases from J, leaving 12 bases between. The CDR3 is CASSPLIGGDTEAFF. DNA for the CDR3: TGTGCCAGCTCACCACTAATAGGGGGGGACACTGAAGCTTTCTTT.

The rearrangement links TRBV6-1 to TRBJ1-3; TRBD1 might be the D (5 bases). The ends were cut back, 4 bases at V and 2 bases at J, with 27 bases in the middle. Per the germline V gene, CDR1 is MNHNS and CDR2 is SASEGT. The CDR3 runs to 20 residues. CDR3 sequence (DNA): TGTGCCAGCAGTGGACGGCGGGGGGTAGGTCGAGGGGCCGCTGGAAACACCATATATTTT. It codes for CASSGRRGVGRGAAGNTIYF.

The chain has TRBV19 and TRBJ2-2; 11 bases are a match to TRBD2. The CDR3 is 16 amino acids. Germline V gives CDR1 LNHDA, CDR2 SQIVND (reference sequence). The junction had 5 bases not matched to a gene; V was cut back by 6 bases and J by 2 bases. Written as DNA, the CDR3 is TGTGCCAGTAGCGGACTAGCGGGTTCTAACACCGGGGAGCTGTTTTTT. Its protein is CASSGLAGSNTGELFF. Drawing the rest from reference TRBV19 and TRBJ2-2, the complete variable domain is DGGITQSPKYLFRKEGQNVTLSCEQNLNHDAMYWYRQDPGQGLRLIYYSQIVNDFQKGDIAEGYSVSREKKESFPLTVTSAQKNPTAFYLCASSGLAGSNTGELFFGEGSRLTVL.

The chain is built from TRBV18 and TRBJ1-2; 7 bases match TRBD1. From germline, CDR1 is KGHSH and CDR2 LQKENI. The CDR3 loop spans 17 amino acids. The V gene end was trimmed by 2 bases and the J gene end by 8 bases; junction bases not matched to a gene: 17. DNA of the CDR3: TGTGCCAGCTCACCAAGTATTATCGGACAGGCCGAGCGAGGCTACACCTTC. Its translation is CASSPSIIGQAERGYTF. The whole variable domain, remainder taken from reference TRBV18 and TRBJ1-2, is NAGVMQNPRHLVRRRGQEARLRCSPMKGHSHVYWYRQLPEEGLKFMVYLQKENIIDESGMPKERFSAEFPKEGPSILRIQQVVRGDSAAYFCASSPSIIGQAERGYTFGSGTRLTVV.

The V and J genes are TRBV6-1 and TRBJ2-7; D assignment may be TRBD1 or TRBD2 (5 bases each). This CDR3 contains 15 residues. Trimming took 5 bases from V and 2 from J, leaving 16 bases between them. Germline-derived CDR1 and CDR2 are MNHNS and SASEGT. CDR3 sequence reads: CASSLHPGTTYEQYV. CDR3 coding DNA: TGTGCCAGCAGTCTACATCCCGGGACCACCTACGAGCAGTACGTC.

The V and J genes are TRBV30 and TRBJ2-3, with D possibly matching TRBD1 (5 bases). Between the trimmed V and J ends, which lost 8 bases and 3 bases, there was a span of 12 bases. Germline V CDR1 and CDR2: GTSNPN, SVGIG (reference sequence). The CDR3 is made up of 12 amino acids. The CDR3 protein is CAPPDRTDTQYF. As DNA, the CDR3 is TGTGCCCCCCCCGACAGAACAGATACGCAGTATTTT.

This chain joins TRBV19 and TRBJ1-2; 7 bases are a match to TRBD1. Trimming cost V 9 bases and J 2 bases; bases outside gene matches: 6. This CDR3 contains 13 residues. Germline CDR1 and CDR2: LNHDA and SQIVND (reference sequence). CDR3 sequence: CASTGQENYGYTF. CDR3 coding DNA: TGTGCCAGCACCGGACAGGAAAACTATGGCTACACCTTC.

The CDR3 loop is CASSHTPGETQYF. CDR3 nucleotides: TGTGCCAGCAGCCACACCCCGGGGGAGACCCAGTACTTC. The chain couples TRBV27 to TRBJ2-5; a weak D match, TRBD2 (5 bases). The CDR3 runs 13 residues. V gave up 6 bases and J gave up 5 bases, with 13 bases separating them. Germline lookup yields CDR1 MNHEY and CDR2 SMNVEV (reference sequence).

This clone was found a few times. This chain connects TRBV6-5 to TRBJ1-1; a possible D gene is TRBD1 (6 bases). V lost 2 bases to trimming and J lost 4 bases, with 11 bases between them. The CDR3 has 14 residues. Germline V lookup: CDR1 MNHEY, CDR2 SVGAGI. The CDR3 region has the DNA TGTGCCAGCAGTTACGACGGACAGCTCACTGAAGCTTTCTTT. Translated, it gives CASSYDGQLTEAFF.

V is TRBV4-2 and J is TRBJ1-2; D possibly corresponds to TRBD1 (5 bases). The V gene's germline CDR1 is LGHNA and CDR2 YNFKEQ. Trimming shortened V by 0 bases and J by 3 bases, and 8 bases separated the two germline ends. The CDR3 spans 14 residues. The CDR3 loop reads CASSQDRDYYGYTF. In nucleotides, the CDR3 is TGTGCCAGCAGCCAAGATAGGGACTACTATGGCTACACCTTC.

V usage is TRBV10-3 and J usage is TRBJ1-2; TRBD1 matches 9 bases. V dropped 6 bases and J dropped 8; count of bases not matched to a gene: 4. Germline lookup yields CDR1 ENHRY and CDR2 SYGVKD. This CDR3 region has 12 residues. CDR3 sequence: CAISGTGRGYTF. The CDR3 DNA follows: TGTGCCATCAGCGGGACAGGGCGCGGCTACACCTTC.

This clone was counted between two and nine times. The rearrangement links TRBV11-2 to TRBJ1-5; TRBD1 matches 7 bases. The CDR3 contains 15 residues. With 5 bases clipped from V and 6 bases from J, the junction kept 10 bases outside the gene matches. CDR1 is SGHAT, CDR2 FQNNGV, per germline. The CDR3 reads CASSPLTGSGQPQHF. The CDR3 DNA is TGTGCCAGCAGCCCCCTGACAGGGTCCGGTCAGCCCCAGCATTTT.

This chain links TRBV2 with TRBJ2-2; D gene unclear. The length of the CDR3 is 18 residues. Germline CDR1 reads SNHLY; CDR2 reads FYNNEI. Trimming removed 1 base at V and 2 bases at J, with 17 bases between. The chain's CDR3 is CASSEEIIDTINTGELFF. CDR3 nucleotides: TGTGCCAGCAGTGAAGAAATTATTGACACGATTAACACCGGGGAGCTGTTTTTT.

This clone was counted a single time. The chain couples TRBV5-1 to TRBJ2-1; 11 bases align to TRBD2. This CDR3 is 15 amino acids long. After removal of 0 bases from V and 10 bases from J, the junction contained 6 bases not matched to a gene. Germline V gene sequence: CDR1 SGHRS, CDR2 YFSETQ. The CDR3 coding sequence is TGCGCCAGCAGCTTGGTTAGCGGGGGGGCCGAGGAGCAGTTCTTC. Its protein product is CASSLVSGGAEEQFF.

The chain couples TRBV21-1 to TRBJ2-6; TRBD1, the table's D call, was not compared with the DNA. TRBV21-1 is listed as a pseudogene. The CDR3 totals 19 residues. The chain's CDR3 is CASSERRQTGFCGANVLTF. CDR3 DNA sequence: TGTGCCAGCAGCGAGAGGAGACAGACTGGTTTTTGTGGGGCCAACGTCCTGACTTTC.